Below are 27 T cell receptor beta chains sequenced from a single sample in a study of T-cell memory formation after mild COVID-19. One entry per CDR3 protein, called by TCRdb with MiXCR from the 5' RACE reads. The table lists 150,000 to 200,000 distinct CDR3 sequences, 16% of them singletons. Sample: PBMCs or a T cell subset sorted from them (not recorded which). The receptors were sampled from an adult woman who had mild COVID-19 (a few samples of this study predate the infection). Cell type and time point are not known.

The CDR3 nucleotides are TGTGCCAGCAGACAGAGTCGAATACTAGCGGGGTCGAACACCGGGGAGCTGTTTTTT. Translation: CASRQSRILAGSNTGELFF. The V gene is TRBV12-3 or TRBV12-4, the J gene TRBJ2-2, with 10 bases aligning to TRBD2. Losses at the gene ends were 6 bases for V and 0 bases for J; bases not matched to a gene: 13. The CDR3 loop spans 19 amino acids.

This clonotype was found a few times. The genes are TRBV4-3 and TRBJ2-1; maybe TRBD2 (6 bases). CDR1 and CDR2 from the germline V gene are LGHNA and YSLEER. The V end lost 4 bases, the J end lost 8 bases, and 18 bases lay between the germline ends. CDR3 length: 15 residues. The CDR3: CASSRGAGTRDEQFF. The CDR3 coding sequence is TGCGCCAGCAGCCGCGGGGCGGGAACTAGAGATGAGCAGTTCTTC.

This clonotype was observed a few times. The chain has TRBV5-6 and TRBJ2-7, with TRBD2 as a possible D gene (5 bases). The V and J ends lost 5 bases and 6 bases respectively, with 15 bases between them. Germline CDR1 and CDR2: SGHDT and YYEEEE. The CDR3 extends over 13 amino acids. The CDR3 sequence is CASSGRNEGEQYF. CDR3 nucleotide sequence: TGTGCCAGCAGTGGTCGGAATGAGGGCGAGCAGTACTTC.

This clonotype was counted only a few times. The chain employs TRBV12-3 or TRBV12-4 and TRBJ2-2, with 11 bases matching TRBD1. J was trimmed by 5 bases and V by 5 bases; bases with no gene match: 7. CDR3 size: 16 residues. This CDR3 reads CASSPRTGGLTGELFF. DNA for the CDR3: TGTGCCAGCAGTCCACGGACAGGGGGCTTGACCGGGGAGCTGTTTTTT.

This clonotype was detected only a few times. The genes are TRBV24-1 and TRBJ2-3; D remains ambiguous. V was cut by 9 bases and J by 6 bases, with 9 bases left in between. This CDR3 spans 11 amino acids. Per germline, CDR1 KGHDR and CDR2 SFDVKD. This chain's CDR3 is CATEYLDTQYF. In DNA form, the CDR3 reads TGTGCCACCGAATATCTTGATACGCAGTATTTT.

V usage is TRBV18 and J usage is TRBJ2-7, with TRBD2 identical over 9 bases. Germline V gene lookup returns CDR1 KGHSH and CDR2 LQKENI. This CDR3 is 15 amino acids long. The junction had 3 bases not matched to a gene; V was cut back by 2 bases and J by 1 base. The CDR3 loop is CASSPGAGGSYEQYF. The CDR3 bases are TGTGCCAGCTCACCAGGAGCGGGGGGATCCTACGAGCAGTACTTC.

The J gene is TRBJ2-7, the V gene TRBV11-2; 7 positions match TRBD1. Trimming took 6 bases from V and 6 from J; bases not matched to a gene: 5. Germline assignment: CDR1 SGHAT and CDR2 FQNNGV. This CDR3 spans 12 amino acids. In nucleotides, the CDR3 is TGTGCCAGCAGTAGACAGGGTTCCGAGCAGTACTTC. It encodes CASSRQGSEQYF.

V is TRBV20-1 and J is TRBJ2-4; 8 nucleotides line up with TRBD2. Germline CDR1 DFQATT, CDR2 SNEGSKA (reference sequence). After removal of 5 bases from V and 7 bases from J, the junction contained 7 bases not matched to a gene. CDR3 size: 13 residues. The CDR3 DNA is TGCAGTGCTTTATCGGGACTAGAGAACATTCAGTACTTC. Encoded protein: CSALSGLENIQYF.

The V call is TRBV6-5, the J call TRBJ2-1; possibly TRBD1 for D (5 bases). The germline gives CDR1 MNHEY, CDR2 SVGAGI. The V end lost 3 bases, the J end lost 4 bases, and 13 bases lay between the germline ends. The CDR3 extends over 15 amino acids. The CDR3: CASSYGAPTYNEQFF. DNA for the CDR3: TGTGCCAGCAGTTATGGGGCGCCTACTTACAATGAGCAGTTCTTC.

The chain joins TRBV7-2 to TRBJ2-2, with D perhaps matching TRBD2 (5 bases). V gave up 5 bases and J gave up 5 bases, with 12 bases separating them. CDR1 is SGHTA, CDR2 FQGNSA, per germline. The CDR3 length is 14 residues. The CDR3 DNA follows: TGTGCCAGCAGCCTGGCGGGCATAACCGGGGAGCTGTTTTTT. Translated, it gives CASSLAGITGELFF.

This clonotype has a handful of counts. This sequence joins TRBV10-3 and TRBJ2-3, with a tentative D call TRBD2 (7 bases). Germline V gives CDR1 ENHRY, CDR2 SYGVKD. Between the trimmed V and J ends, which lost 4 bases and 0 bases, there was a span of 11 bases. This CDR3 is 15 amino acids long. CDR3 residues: CAISAAGASTDTQYF. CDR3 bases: TGTGCCATCAGTGCGGCGGGGGCCAGCACAGATACGCAGTATTTT.

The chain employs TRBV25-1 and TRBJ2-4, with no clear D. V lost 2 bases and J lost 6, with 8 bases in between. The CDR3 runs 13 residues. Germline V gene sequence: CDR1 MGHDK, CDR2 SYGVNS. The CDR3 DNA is TGTGCCAGCAGTGAAGGATGGAGAAACATTCAGTACTTC. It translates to CASSEGWRNIQYF.

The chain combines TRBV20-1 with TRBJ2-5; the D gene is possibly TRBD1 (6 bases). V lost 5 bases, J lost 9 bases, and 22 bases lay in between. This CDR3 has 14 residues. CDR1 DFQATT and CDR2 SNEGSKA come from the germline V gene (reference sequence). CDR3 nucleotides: TGCAGTGCTCGTCCAACAGGGAATGGTGGGGCCCAGTACTTC. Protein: CSARPTGNGGAQYF.

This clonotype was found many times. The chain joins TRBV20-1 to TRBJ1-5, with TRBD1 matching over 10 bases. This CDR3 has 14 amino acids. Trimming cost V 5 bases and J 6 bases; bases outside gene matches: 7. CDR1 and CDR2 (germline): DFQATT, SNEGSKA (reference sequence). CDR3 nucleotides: TGCAGTGCTGACGGGACAGGGGATCGTCAGCCCCAGCATTTT. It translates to CSADGTGDRQPQHF.

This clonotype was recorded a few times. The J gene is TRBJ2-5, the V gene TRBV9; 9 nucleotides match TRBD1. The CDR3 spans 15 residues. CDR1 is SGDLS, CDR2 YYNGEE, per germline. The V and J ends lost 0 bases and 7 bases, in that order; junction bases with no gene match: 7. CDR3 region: CASSVVGQGLATQYF. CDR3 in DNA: TGTGCCAGCAGCGTAGTGGGACAGGGTTTGGCGACCCAGTACTTC.

The DNA for the CDR3 is TGCAGTGCTTACGACAGGGTAAGGGCGAACACTGAAGCTTTCTTT. It translates to CSAYDRVRANTEAFF. The chain combines TRBV20-1 with TRBJ1-1; 7 positions match TRBD1. The V gene end was trimmed by 5 bases and the J gene end by 1 base; junction bases not matched to a gene: 10. CDR1 and CDR2 from the germline V gene are DFQATT and SNEGSKA (reference sequence). The CDR3 covers 15 residues.

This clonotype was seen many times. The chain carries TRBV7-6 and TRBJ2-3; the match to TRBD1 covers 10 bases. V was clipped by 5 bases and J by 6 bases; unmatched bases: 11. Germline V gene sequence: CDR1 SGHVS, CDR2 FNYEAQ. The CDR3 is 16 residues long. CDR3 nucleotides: TGTGCCAGCAGCCGAAACACGGGACAGGGGTCCGATACGCAGTATTTT. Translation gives CASSRNTGQGSDTQYF.

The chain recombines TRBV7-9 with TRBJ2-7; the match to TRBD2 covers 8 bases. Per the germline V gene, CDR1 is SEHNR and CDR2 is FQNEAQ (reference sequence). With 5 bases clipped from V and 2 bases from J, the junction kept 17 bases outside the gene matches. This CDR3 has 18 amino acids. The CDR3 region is CASSKVKRGSQTTYEQYF. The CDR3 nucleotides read TGTGCCAGCAGCAAAGTAAAGCGGGGGAGCCAAACCACCTACGAGCAGTACTTC.

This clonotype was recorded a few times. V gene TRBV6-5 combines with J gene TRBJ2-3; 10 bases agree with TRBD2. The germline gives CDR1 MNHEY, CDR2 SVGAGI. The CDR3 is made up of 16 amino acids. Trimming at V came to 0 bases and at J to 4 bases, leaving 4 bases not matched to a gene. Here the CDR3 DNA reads TGTGCCAGCAGTTACTCCCCAGCGGGGGGGTCAGATACGCAGTATTTT. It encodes CASSYSPAGGSDTQYF.

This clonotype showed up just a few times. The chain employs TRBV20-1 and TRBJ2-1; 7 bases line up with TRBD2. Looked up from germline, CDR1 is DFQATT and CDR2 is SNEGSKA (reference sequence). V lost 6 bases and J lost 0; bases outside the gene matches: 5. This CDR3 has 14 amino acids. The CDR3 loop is CSAAGGSSYNEQFF. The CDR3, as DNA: TGCAGTGCCGCCGGGGGGAGCTCCTACAATGAGCAGTTCTTC.

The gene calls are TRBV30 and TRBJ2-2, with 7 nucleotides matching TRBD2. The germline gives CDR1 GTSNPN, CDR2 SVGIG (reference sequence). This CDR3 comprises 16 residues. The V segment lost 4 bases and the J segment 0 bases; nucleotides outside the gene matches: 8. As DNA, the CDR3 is TGTGCCTGGATTGGGGGGGGTCAAGCGAACACCGGGGAGCTGTTTTTT. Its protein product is CAWIGGGQANTGELFF.

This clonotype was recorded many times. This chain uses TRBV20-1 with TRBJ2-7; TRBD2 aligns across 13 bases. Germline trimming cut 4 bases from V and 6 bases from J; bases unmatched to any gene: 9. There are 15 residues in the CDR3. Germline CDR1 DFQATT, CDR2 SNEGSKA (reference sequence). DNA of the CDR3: TGCAGTGCTACTACTAGCGGGAGGGTGGACGGCGAGCAGTACTTC. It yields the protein CSATTSGRVDGEQYF.

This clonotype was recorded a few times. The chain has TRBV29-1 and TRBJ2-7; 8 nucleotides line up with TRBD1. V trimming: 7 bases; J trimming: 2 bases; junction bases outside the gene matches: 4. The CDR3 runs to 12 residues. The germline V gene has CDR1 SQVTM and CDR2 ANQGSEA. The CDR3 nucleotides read TGCAGCGGGACAGGGCGTACCTACGAGCAGTACTTC. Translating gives CSGTGRTYEQYF.

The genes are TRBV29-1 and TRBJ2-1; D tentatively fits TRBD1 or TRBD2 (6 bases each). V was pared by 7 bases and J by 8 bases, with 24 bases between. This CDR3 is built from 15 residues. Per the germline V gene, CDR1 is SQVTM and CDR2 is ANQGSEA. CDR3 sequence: CSAEGGQPRVYEQFF. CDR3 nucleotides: TGCAGCGCTGAGGGGGGCCAGCCCCGAGTCTATGAGCAGTTCTTC.

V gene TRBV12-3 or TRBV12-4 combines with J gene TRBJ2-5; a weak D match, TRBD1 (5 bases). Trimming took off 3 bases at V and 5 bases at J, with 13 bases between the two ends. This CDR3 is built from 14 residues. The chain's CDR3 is CASSLLGDRETQYF. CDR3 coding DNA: TGTGCCAGCAGTTTGCTAGGGGATAGGGAGACCCAGTACTTC.

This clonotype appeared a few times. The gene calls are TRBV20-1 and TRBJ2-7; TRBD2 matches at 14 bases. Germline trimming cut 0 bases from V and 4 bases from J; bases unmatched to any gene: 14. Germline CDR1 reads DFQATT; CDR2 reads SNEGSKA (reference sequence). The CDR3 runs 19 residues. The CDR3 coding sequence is TGCAGTGCTAGAGAGCCCCTTGGACTAGCGGGAGGACGGGTGTACGAGCAGTACTTC. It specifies CSAREPLGLAGGRVYEQYF.

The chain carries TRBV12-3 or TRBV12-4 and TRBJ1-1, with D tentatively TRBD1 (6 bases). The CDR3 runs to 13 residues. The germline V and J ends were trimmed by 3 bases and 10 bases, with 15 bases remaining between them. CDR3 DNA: TGTGCCAGCAGTTTGGTCGCGGACAGTCCAGCTTTCTTT. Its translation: CASSLVADSPAFF.